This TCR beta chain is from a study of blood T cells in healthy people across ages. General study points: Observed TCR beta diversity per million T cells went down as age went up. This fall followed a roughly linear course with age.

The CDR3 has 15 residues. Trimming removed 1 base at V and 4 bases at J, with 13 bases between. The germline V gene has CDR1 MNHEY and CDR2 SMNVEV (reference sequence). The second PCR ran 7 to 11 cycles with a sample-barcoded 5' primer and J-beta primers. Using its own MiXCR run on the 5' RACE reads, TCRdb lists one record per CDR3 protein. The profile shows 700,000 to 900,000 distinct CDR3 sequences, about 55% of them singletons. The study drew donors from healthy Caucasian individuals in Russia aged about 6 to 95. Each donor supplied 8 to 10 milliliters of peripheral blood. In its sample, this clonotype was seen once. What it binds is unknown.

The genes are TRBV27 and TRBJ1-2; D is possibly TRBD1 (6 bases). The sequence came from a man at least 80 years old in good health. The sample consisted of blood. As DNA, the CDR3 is TGTGCCAGCAGTTTATTTCCAGGGGAATCCTATGGCTACACCTTC. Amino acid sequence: CASSLFPGESYGYTF.